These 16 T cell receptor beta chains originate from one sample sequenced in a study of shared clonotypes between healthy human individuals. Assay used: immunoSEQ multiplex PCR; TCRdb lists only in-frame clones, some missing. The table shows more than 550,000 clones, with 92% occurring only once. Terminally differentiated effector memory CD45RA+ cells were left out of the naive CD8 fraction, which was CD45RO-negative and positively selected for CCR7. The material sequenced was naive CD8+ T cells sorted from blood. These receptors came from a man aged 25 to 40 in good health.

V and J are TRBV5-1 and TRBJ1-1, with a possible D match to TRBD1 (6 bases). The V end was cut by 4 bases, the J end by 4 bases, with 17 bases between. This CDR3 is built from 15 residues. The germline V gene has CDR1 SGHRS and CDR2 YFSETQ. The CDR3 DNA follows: TGCGCCAGCAGCCCCTTACAGGGAGTCTTCACTGAAGCTTTCTTT. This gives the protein CASSPLQGVFTEAFF.

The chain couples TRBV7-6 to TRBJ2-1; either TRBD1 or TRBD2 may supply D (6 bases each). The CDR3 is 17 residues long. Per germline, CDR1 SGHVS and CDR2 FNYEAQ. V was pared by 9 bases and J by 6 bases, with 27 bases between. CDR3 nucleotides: TGTGCCAGTCAGGGACGTTCCCACGAGGGGGGCCCCAATGAGCAGTTCTTC. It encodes CASQGRSHEGGPNEQFF.

This chain's CDR3 is CASSLRQGGEQFF. The CDR3 nucleotides are TGTGCCAGCAGCTTAAGACAGGGCGGCGAGCAGTTCTTC. This sequence joins TRBV7-8 and TRBJ2-1; 7 bases match TRBD1. The CDR3 loop spans 13 amino acids. V was clipped by 2 bases and J by 10 bases; unmatched bases: 5. Looked up from germline, CDR1 is SGHVS and CDR2 is FQNEAQ.

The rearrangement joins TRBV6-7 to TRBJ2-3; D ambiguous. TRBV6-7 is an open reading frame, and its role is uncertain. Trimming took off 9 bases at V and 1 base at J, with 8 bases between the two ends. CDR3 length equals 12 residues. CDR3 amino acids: CARPRRTDTQYF. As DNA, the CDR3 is TGTGCCAGGCCTAGACGCACAGATACGCAGTATTTT.

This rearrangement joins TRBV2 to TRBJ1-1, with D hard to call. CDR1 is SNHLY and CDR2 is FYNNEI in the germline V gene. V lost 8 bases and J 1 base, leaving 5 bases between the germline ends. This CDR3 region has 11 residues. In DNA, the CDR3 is TGTGCCAGCCCCAGGAACACTGAAGCTTTCTTT. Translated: CASPRNTEAFF.

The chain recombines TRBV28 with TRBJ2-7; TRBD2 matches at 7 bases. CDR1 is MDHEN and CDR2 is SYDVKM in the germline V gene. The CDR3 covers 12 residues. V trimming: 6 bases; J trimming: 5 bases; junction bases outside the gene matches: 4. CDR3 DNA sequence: TGTGCCAGCAGCTATGGACTAGACGAGCAGTACTTC. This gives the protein CASSYGLDEQYF.

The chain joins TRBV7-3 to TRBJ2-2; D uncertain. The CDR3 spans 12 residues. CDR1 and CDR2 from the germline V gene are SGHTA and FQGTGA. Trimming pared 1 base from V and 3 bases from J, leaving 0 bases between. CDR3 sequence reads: CASSLNTGELFF. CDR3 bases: TGTGCCAGCAGCTTAAACACCGGGGAGCTGTTTTTT.

The CDR3 protein is CASSTGTGLPYEQYF. The CDR3 DNA is TGTGCCAGCAGCACCGGGACAGGGTTACCCTACGAGCAGTACTTC. The chain recombines TRBV5-5 with TRBJ2-7; 9 positions match TRBD1. The trim removed 4 bases at V and 2 bases at J, leaving 7 bases unmatched. CDR3 length: 15 residues. Germline assignment: CDR1 SGHKS and CDR2 YYEKEE (reference sequence).

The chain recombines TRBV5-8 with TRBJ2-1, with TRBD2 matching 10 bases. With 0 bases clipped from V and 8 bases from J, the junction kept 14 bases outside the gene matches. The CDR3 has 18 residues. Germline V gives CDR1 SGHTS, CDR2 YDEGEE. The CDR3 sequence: CASSLAMVAGGPGDEQFF. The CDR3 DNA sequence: TGTGCCAGCAGCTTGGCCATGGTAGCGGGAGGCCCCGGGGATGAGCAGTTCTTC.

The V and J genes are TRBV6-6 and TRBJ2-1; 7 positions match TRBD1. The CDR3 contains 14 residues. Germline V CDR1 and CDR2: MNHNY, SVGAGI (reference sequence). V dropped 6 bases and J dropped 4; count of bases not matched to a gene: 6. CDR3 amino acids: CASSTGVVYNEQFF. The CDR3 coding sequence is TGTGCCAGCAGCACAGGGGTTGTATACAATGAGCAGTTCTTC.

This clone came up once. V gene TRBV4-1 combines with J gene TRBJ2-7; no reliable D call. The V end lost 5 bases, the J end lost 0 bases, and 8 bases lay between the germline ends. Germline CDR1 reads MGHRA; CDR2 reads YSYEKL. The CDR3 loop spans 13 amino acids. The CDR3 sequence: CASSDESSYEQYF. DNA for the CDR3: TGCGCCAGCAGCGATGAAAGCTCCTACGAGCAGTACTTC.

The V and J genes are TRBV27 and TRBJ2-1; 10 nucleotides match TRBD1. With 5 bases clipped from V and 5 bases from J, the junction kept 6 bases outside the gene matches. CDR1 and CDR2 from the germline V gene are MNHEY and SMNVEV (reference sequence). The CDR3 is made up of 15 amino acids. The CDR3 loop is CASSPRDRGNNEQFF. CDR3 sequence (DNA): TGTGCCAGCAGTCCCCGGGACAGGGGCAACAATGAGCAGTTCTTC.

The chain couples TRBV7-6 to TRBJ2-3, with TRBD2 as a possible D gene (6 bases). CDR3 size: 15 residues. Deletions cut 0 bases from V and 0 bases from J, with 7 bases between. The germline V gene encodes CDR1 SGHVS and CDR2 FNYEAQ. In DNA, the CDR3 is TGTGCCAGCAGCTTAGCGCTAGCGAGCACAGATACGCAGTATTTT. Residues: CASSLALASTDTQYF.

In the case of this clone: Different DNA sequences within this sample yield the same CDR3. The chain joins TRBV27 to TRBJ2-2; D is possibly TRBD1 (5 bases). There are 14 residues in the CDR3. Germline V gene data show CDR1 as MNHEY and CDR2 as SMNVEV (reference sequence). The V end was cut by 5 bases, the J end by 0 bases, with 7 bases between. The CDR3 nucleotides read TGTGCCAGCAGTCCAGGGACGAACACCGGGGAGCTGTTTTTT. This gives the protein CASSPGTNTGELFF.

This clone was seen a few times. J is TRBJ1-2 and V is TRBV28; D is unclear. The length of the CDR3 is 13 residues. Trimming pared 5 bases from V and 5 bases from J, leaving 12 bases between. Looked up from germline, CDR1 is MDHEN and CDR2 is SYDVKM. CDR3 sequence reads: CASSRFSGYGYTF. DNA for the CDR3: TGTGCCAGCAGTCGGTTTAGTGGGTATGGCTACACCTTC.

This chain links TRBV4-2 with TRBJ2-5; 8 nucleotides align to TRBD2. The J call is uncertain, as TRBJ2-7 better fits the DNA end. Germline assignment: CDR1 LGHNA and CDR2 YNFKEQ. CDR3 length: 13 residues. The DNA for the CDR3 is TGTGCCAGCAGCCCGCCTAGCGGGTACGAGCAGTACTTC. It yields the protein CASSPPSGYEQYF.